This TCR beta chain was retrieved from a study of blood T cell repertoires in COVID-19. Study context: Sites in the United States, Italy and Spain provided acute and convalescent COVID-19 samples. PBMCs, B-cell-depleted T cells, or T cells provided the cDNA or gDNA that made up the material.

In the source study's methods: Nucleated cell counts were estimated from reference gene primer amplification. Sequencing used immunoSEQ multiplex PCR; TCRdb keeps in-frame clones, though not all of them. V, J and clone size reflect that table, while D and trimming were determined from the DNA. This sample has 200,000 or so clones, with 88% found just once. The CDR3 is made up of 13 amino acids. The V end was cut by 2 bases, the J end by 5 bases, with 8 bases between. Looked up from germline, CDR1 is MDHEN and CDR2 is SYDVKM. Source material: peripheral blood. V usage is TRBV28 and J usage is TRBJ2-3, with unresolved D. The sequence was collected from a man between 65 and 85 years old with active or convalescent COVID-19. CDR3 sequence (DNA): TGTGCCAGCAGTTTACTCGGTCGAGATACGCAGTATTTT. This translates into CASSLLGRDTQYF.